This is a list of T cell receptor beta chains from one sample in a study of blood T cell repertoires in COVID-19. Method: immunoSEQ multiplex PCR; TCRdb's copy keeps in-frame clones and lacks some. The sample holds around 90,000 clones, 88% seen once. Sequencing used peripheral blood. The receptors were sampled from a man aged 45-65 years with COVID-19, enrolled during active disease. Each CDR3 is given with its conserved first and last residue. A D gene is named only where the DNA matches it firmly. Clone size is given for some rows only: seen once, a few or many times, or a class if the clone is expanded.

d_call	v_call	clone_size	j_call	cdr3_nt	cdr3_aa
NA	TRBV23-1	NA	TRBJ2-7	TGCGCCAGCAGTCACCCCGGGTACCTCAATAATTCGGCCTACGAGCAGTACTTC	CASSHPGYLNNSAYEQYF
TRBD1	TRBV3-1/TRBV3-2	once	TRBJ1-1	TGTGCCAGCAGCCAACGGGACAGCAGTGCTGAAGCTTTCTTT	CASSQRDSSAEAFF
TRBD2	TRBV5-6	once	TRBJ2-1	TGTGCCAGCAGCTTGGCCCTAGCGGGGGACGGTGAGCAGTTCTTC	CASSLALAGDGEQFF
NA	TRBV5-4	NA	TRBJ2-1	TGTGCCAGCAGCTTGGATGGCTCCTCCTACAATGAGCAGTTCTTC	CASSLDGSSYNEQFF
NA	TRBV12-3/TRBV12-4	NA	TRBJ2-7	TGTGCCAGCAGTTCAGACTACGAGCAGTACTTC	CASSSDYEQYF
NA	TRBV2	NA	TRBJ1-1	TGTGCCAGCAGTGATACCCTACGGGGTGGTGAAGCTTTCTTT	CASSDTLRGGEAFF
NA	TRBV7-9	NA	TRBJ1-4	TGTGCCAGCAACTCTATTCTGTATAATGAAAAACTGTTTTTT	CASNSILYNEKLFF
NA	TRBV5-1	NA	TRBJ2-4	TGCGCCAGCAGCTTGGGACAGCCCACGGACATTCAGTACTTC	CASSLGQPTDIQYF
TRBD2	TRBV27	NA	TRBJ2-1	TGTGCCAGCAGTGGAATAGCGGGGGGTTACAATGAGCAGTTCTTC	CASSGIAGGYNEQFF
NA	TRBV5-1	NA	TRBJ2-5	TGCGCCAGCAGCCTAGGGACTTTACAAGAGACCCAGTACTTC	CASSLGTLQETQYF
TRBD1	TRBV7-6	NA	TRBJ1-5	TGTGCCAGCAGCTCCGGGGACAGGGGTAGCAATCAGCCCCAGCATTTT	CASSSGDRGSNQPQHF